This T cell receptor (beta chain) was recorded in a study of shared clonotypes between healthy human individuals. Worth noting for this clone: Its target is unknown.

Study results and caveats: The study sampled only blood, and tissue repertoires likely differ.

The CDR3 runs to 14 residues. V lost 1 base and J 7 bases, leaving 10 bases between the germline ends. In germline, CDR1 is MDHEN, CDR2 SYDVKM. Unsorted PBMC DNA was sequenced on ten immunoSEQ deep assay plates. TCRdb's table, derived via immunoSEQ multiplex PCR, lists solely in-frame clones and lacks some. The sample lists roughly 500,000 clones; roughly 80% were seen once. Sequences were obtained from PBMCs. The receptor comes from a woman aged 40-49 years in good health. Some clones in this sample may be carry-over from other donors' samples. The chain uses TRBV28 and TRBJ1-4; D may be TRBD1 (5 bases). The CDR3 region is CASSLLGPGEKLFF. The CDR3, as DNA: TGTGCCAGCAGTTTATTGGGGCCGGGTGAAAAACTGTTTTTT.